These T cell receptor beta chains were read from a single sample in a study of cytomegalovirus exposure and HLA in healthy donors. Repertoires were generated with immunoSEQ multiplex PCR, while TCRdb's copy carries only in-frame clones and drops some. The sample has roughly 150,000 clones, 65% to 75% seen once. Sequenced input: PBMCs. These receptors originate from a man in his sixties in good health and CMV-seronegative. The CDR3 runs from the conserved cysteine through the conserved F or W. The D gene is left open where the match is weak. The size entry is marked missing in some rows and otherwise reads once, few, many or a size class.

size: NA
J: TRBJ2-7
V: TRBV19
D: TRBD1
DNA: TGTGCCAGTAGTCCGAGGACAGGGCGGACCGAGCAGTACTTC
CDR3: CASSPRTGRTEQYF

size: NA
J: TRBJ1-2
V: TRBV6-5
D: NA
DNA: TGTGCCAGCGGGCCCAGCAGGGCCGATACCTATGGCTACACCTTC
CDR3: CASGPSRADTYGYTF

size: NA
J: TRBJ2-3
V: TRBV5-1
D: TRBD2
DNA: TGCGCCAGCCGTAGGACTAGCGGGGGTCTCACAGATACGCAGTATTTT
CDR3: CASRRTSGGLTDTQYF

size: NA
J: TRBJ1-4
V: TRBV30
D: NA
DNA: TGTGCCTGGAGTGTAGAAGGGGGATTCGATGAAAAACTGTTTTTT
CDR3: CAWSVEGGFDEKLFF

size: NA
J: TRBJ1-2
V: TRBV6-5
D: NA
DNA: TGTGCCAGCAGTTACCCGGGGGAGTATGGCTACACCTTC
CDR3: CASSYPGEYGYTF

size: once
J: TRBJ2-7
V: TRBV12-5
D: TRBD2
DNA: TGTGCTAGTGGTTCCAGCTCCGGGGGGAGGATCTCCTACGAGCAGTACTTC
CDR3: CASGSSSGGRISYEQYF

size: NA
J: TRBJ2-1
V: TRBV5-1
D: NA
DNA: TGCGCCAGCAGCTTGGGGGCCAGGGTCTCAAATGAGCAGTTCTTC
CDR3: CASSLGARVSNEQFF

size: NA
J: TRBJ2-5
V: TRBV28
D: NA
DNA: TGTGCCAGCAGTCTAAACCCCGCGGCGGGACAGTACCAAGAGACCCAGTACTTC
CDR3: CASSLNPAAGQYQETQYF

size: once
J: TRBJ1-5
V: TRBV30
D: TRBD1
DNA: TGTGCCTGGAGTGTGTCCCGGACAGGGGGAACCAATCAGCCCCAGCATTTT
CDR3: CAWSVSRTGGTNQPQHF

size: NA
J: TRBJ2-7
V: TRBV7-2
D: TRBD2
DNA: TGTGCCAGCAGCATTAGCGGGAGTGGCTTGGGGCAGTACTTC
CDR3: CASSISGSGLGQYF

size: NA
J: TRBJ1-1
V: TRBV5-1
D: TRBD1
DNA: TGCGCCAGCAGCTCCCCGAAGGGACAGGAGAACACTGAAGCTTTCTTT
CDR3: CASSSPKGQENTEAFF

size: NA
J: TRBJ2-1
V: TRBV5-1
D: NA
DNA: TGCGCCAGCAGCTTAGCACAGAACTCCTACAATGAGCAGTTCTTC
CDR3: CASSLAQNSYNEQFF

size: NA
J: TRBJ2-5
V: TRBV4-1
D: TRBD2
DNA: TGCGCCAGCAGCCAACTTGTAGCGGGAGGTGGGGAGACCCAGTACTTC
CDR3: CASSQLVAGGGETQYF

size: few
J: TRBJ2-7
V: TRBV7-3
D: TRBD2
DNA: TGTGCCAGCAGCTTGACTAGCGGGAACTACGAGCAGTACTTC
CDR3: CASSLTSGNYEQYF

size: few
J: TRBJ1-2
V: TRBV7-2
D: TRBD1
DNA: TGTGCCAGCAGCTTAGAGTACAGGGGCTATGGCTACACCTTC
CDR3: CASSLEYRGYGYTF

size: few
J: TRBJ1-2
V: TRBV29-1
D: NA
DNA: NA
CDR3: CSVGTGNPF

size: NA
J: TRBJ1-4
V: TRBV28
D: NA
DNA: TGTGCCAGCAGTTTCCCCCAGGGATCAACTAATGAAAAACTGTTTTTT
CDR3: CASSFPQGSTNEKLFF

size: NA
J: TRBJ1-2
V: TRBV19
D: TRBD1
DNA: TGTGCCAGTATCCCCGGGACAGGGGGAGTCTATGGCTACACCTTC
CDR3: CASIPGTGGVYGYTF

size: once
J: TRBJ1-2
V: TRBV28
D: NA
DNA: TGTGCCACCGGGACACCCCGAGGGGGCTACACCTTC
CDR3: CATGTPRGGYTF

size: NA
J: TRBJ1-1
V: TRBV30
D: TRBD1
DNA: TGTGCCTGGAATGGAGGACAGGTTGAGGCTTTCTTT
CDR3: CAWNGGQVEAFF

size: NA
J: TRBJ1-5
V: TRBV15
D: NA
DNA: TGTGCCACCAGCACCCTGGGAGGCAATCAGCCCCAGCATTTT
CDR3: CATSTLGGNQPQHF

size: once
J: TRBJ2-6
V: TRBV27
D: NA
DNA: TGTGCCAACAGTTTTGGGGGGGCATCCGGGGCCAACGTCCTGACTTTC
CDR3: CANSFGGASGANVLTF

size: NA
J: TRBJ1-1
V: TRBV30
D: NA
DNA: TGTGCCTGGGTCAGGGGAATGGACACTGAAGCTTTCTTT
CDR3: CAWVRGMDTEAFF

size: NA
J: TRBJ2-2
V: TRBV19
D: NA
DNA: TGTGCCAGTAGTACATTACAGGCCATGGGGGAGCTGTTTTTT
CDR3: CASSTLQAMGELFF

size: NA
J: TRBJ1-3
V: TRBV4-2
D: NA
DNA: TGTGCCAGCAGCCTCTCACAGGAACTAGGAAACACCATATATTTT
CDR3: CASSLSQELGNTIYF

size: NA
J: TRBJ2-7
V: TRBV5-5
D: TRBD1
DNA: TGTGCCAGCAGCTTGGGTGGACAGGGGGGATACGAGCAGTACTTC
CDR3: CASSLGGQGGYEQYF

size: NA
J: TRBJ2-2
V: TRBV10-3
D: NA
DNA: TGTGCCATCAATCCGGGGAGCCCCGGGGAGCTGCTTTTT
CDR3: CAINPGSPGELLF

size: NA
J: TRBJ2-5
V: TRBV4-2
D: TRBD2
DNA: TGTGCCAGCAGCCCCTGGCCGGCGGGAGGGAGGGAGACCCAGTACTTC
CDR3: CASSPWPAGGRETQYF